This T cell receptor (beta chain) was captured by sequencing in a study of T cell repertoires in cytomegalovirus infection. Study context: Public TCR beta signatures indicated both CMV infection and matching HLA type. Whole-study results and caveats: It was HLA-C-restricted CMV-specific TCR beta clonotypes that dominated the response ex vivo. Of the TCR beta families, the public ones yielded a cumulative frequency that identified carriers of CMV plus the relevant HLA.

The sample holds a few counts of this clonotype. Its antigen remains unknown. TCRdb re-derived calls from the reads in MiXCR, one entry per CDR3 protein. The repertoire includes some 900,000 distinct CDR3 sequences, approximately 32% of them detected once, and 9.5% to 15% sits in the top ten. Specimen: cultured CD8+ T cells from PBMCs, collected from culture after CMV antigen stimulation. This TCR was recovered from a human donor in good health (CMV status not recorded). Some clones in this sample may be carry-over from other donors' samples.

Written as DNA, the CDR3 is TGCGCCAGCAGCCAAGATCGGTCCATATCGAACACTGAAGCTTTCTTT. Amino acid sequence: CASSQDRSISNTEAFF. The V and J genes are TRBV4-1 and TRBJ1-1, with D unresolved. Germline V gene lookup returns CDR1 MGHRA and CDR2 YSYEKL. CDR3 size: 16 residues. Trimming removed 0 bases at V and 1 base at J, with 12 bases between.